Included here is one T cell receptor (beta chain) sequence, with context. What it recognizes is unknown. TCRdb analysed the RT-PCR reads with MiXCR anew, one entry per CDR3 protein. The table includes roughly 780,000 distinct CDR3 sequences, less than 20% detected once. The data were obtained in a study of response to subunit inactivated influenza vaccine. Study observations and caveats: Each seasonal influenza vaccination recruits few new T cells, the authors suggested.

The germline CDR1 and CDR2 sequences are LGHNA and YSLEER. V shed 1 base and J 4 bases; nucleotides not matched to a gene: 5. The CDR3 extends over 15 amino acids. The V gene is TRBV4-3, the J gene TRBJ2-7; 9 nucleotides agree with TRBD2. This clonotype was obtained from a man aged 50 to 59 who received an inactivated influenza vaccine. The source material was PBMCs from blood, sampled 4 to 6 days after vaccination. As DNA, the CDR3 is TGCGCCAGCAGCCAAGCCGGTAGCGGGAGTTACGAGCAGTACTTC. It is translated as CASSQAGSGSYEQYF.